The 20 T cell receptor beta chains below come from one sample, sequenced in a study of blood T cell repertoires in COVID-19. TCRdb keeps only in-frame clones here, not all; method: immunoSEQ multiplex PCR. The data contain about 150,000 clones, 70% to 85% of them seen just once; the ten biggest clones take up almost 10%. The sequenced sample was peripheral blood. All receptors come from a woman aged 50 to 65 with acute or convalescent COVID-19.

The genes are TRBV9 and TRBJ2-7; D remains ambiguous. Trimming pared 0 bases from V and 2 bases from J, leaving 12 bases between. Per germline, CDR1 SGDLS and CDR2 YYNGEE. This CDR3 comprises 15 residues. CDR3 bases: TGTGCCAGCAGCGTAGACGGGTCCCCCCCCTACGAGCAGTACTTC. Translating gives CASSVDGSPPYEQYF.

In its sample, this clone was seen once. CDR3 coding DNA: TGTGCCAGCAGCTTAGGTACCGGCTCCTACGAGCAGTACTTC. It yields the protein CASSLGTGSYEQYF. The V gene is TRBV7-2, the J gene TRBJ2-7; D unresolved. V was shortened by 1 base and J by 0 bases, with 7 bases between the two germline ends. This CDR3 has 14 residues. Germline V lookup: CDR1 SGHTA, CDR2 FQGNSA.

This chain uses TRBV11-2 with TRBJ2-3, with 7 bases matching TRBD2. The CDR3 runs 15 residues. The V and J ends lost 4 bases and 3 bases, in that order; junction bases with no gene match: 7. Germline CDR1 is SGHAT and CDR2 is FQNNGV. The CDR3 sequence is CASSYRRERTDTQYF. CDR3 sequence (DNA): TGTGCCAGCAGCTACCGGCGGGAGCGAACAGATACGCAGTATTTT. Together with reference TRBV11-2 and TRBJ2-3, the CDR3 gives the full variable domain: EAGVAQSPRYKIIEKRQSVAFWCNPISGHATLYWYQQILGQGPKLLIQFQNNGVVDDSQLPKDRFSAERLKGVDSTLKIQPAKLEDSAVYLCASSYRRERTDTQYFGPGTRLTVL.

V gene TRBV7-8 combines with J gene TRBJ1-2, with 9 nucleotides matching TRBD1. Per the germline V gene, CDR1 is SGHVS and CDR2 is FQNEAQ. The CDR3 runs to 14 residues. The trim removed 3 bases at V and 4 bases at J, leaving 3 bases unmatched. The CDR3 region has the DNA TGTGCCAGCAGCTTGTCGACAGGGGGCTATGGCTACACCTTC. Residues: CASSLSTGGYGYTF. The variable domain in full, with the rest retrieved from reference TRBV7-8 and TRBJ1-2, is GAGVSQSPRYKVAKRGQDVALRCDPISGHVSLFWYQQALGQGPEFLTYFQNEAQLDKSGLPSDRFFAERPEGSVSTLKIQRTQQEDSAVYLCASSLSTGGYGYTFGSGTRLTVV.

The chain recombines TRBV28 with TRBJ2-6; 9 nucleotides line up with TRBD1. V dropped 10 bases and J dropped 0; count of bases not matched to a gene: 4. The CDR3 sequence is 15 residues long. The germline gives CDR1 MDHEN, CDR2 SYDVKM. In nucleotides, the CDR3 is TGTGCCATATCGACAGGGGGCTCTGGGGCCAACGTCCTGACTTTC. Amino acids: CAISTGGSGANVLTF.

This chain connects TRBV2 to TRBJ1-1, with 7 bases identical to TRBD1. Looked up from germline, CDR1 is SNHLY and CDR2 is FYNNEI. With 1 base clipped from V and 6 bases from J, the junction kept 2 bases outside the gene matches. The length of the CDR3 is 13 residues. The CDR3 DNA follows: TGTGCCAGCAGTGAAGGAGGGGGCTCTGAAGCTTTCTTT. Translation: CASSEGGGSEAFF. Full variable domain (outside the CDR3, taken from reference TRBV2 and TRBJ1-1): EPEVTQTPSHQVTQMGQEVILRCVPISNHLYFYWYRQILGQKVEFLVSFYNNEISEKSEIFDDQFSVERPDGSNFTLKIRSTKLEDSAMYFCASSEGGGSEAFFGQGTRLTVV.

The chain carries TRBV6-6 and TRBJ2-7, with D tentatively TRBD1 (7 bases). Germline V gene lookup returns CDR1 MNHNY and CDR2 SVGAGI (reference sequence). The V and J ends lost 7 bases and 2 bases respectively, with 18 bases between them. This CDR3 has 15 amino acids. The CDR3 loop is CASTLSAGQPYEQYF. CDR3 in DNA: TGTGCCAGCACCCTATCCGCGGGACAGCCCTACGAGCAGTACTTC.

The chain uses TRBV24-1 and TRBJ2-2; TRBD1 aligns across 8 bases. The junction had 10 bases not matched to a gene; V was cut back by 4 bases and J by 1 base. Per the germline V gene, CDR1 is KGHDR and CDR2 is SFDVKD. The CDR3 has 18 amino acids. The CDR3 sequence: CATSDPTSDRGNTGELFF. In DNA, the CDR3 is TGTGCCACCAGTGACCCTACCAGCGACAGGGGGAACACCGGGGAGCTGTTTTTT.

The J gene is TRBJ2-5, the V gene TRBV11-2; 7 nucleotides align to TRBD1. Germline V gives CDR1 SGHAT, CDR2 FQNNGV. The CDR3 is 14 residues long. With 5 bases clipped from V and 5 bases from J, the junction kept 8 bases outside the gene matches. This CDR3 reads CASSPGIQGETQYF. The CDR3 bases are TGTGCCAGCAGCCCCGGCATACAGGGGGAGACCCAGTACTTC. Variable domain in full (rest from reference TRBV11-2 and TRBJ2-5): EAGVAQSPRYKIIEKRQSVAFWCNPISGHATLYWYQQILGQGPKLLIQFQNNGVVDDSQLPKDRFSAERLKGVDSTLKIQPAKLEDSAVYLCASSPGIQGETQYFGPGTRLLVL.

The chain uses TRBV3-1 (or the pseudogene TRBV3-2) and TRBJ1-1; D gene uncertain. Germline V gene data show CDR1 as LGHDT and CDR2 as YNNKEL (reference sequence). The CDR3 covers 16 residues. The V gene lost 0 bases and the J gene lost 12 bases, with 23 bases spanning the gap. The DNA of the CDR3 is TGTGCCAGCAGCCAAGATATTCACAGTGGGCCCTCTGAGACTTTCTTT. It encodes CASSQDIHSGPSETFF.

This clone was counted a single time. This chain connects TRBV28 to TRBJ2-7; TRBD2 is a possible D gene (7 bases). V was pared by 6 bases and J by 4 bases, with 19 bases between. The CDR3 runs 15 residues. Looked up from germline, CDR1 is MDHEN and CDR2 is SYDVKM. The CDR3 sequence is CASSPLGGDYYEQYF. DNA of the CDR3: TGTGCCAGCAGCCCCCTAGGGGGGGACTATTACGAGCAGTACTTC.

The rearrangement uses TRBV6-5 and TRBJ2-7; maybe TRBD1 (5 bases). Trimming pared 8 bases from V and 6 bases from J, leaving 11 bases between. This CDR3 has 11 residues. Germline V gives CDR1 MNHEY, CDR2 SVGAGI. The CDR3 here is CASRQGGEQYF. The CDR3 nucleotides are TGTGCCAGCCGGCAGGGTGGCGAGCAGTACTTC.

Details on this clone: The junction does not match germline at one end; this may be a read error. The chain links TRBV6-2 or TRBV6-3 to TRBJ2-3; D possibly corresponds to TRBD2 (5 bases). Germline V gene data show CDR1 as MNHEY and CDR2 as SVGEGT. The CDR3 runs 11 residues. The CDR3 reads CASSYYWTHFF. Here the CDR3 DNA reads TGTGCCAGCAGTTACTACTGGACTCATTTTTTT.

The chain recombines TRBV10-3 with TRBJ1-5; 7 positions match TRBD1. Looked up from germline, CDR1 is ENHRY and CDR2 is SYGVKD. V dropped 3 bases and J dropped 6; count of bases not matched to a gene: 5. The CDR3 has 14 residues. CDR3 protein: CAISEGGGGQPQHF. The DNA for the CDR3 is TGTGCCATCAGTGAAGGAGGGGGCGGTCAGCCCCAGCATTTT.

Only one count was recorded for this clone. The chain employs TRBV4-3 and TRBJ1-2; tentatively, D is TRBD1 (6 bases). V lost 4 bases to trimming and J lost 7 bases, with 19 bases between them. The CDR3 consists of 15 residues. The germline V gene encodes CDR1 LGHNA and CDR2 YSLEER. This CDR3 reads CASSPFTTGIIGYTF. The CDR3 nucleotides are TGCGCCAGCAGCCCTTTTACTACAGGGATTATTGGCTACACCTTC.

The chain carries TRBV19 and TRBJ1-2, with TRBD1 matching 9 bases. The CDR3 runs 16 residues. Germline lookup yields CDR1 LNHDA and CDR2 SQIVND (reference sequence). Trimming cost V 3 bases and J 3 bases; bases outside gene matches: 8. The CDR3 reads CASSIFRTGDDYGYTF. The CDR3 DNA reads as TGTGCCAGTAGTATTTTCAGGACAGGGGACGACTATGGCTACACCTTC.

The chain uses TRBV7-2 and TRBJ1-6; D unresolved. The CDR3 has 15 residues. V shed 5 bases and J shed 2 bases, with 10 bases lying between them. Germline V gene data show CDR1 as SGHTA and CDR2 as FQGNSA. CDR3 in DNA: TGTGCCAGCAGCCCTAGGCAAACCTATAATTCACCCCTCCACTTT. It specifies CASSPRQTYNSPLHF.

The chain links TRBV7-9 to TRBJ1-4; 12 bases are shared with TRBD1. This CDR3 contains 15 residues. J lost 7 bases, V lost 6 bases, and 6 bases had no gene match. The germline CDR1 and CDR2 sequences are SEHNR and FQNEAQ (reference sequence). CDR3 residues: CASSGGQGAIEKLFF. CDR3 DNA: TGTGCCAGCAGTGGGGGACAGGGGGCGATTGAAAAACTGTTTTTT.

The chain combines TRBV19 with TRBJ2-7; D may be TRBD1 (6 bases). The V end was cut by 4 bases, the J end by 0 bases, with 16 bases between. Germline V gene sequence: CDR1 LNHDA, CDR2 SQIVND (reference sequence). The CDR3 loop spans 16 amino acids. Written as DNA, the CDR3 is TGTGCCAGTAGTAGGGGGCCGGCAGGGAGCTCCTACGAGCAGTACTTC. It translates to CASSRGPAGSSYEQYF.

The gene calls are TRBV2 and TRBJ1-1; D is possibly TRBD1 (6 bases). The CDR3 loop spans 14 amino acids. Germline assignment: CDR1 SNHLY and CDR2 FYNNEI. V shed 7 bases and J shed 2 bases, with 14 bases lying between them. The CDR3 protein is CASIKDSFNTEAFF. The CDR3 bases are TGTGCCAGCATTAAGGACAGTTTTAACACTGAAGCTTTCTTT.